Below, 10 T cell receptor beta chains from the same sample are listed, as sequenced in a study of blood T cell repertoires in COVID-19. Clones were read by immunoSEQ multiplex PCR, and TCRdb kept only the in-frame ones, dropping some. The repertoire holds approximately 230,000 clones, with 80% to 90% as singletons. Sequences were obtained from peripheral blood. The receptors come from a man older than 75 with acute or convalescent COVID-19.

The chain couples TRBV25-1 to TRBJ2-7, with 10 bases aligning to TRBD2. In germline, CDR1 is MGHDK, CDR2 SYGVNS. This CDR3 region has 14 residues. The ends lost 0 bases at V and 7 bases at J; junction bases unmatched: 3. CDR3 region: CASSEYPLAGEQYF. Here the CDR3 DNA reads TGTGCCAGCAGTGAATACCCACTAGCGGGGGAGCAGTACTTC.

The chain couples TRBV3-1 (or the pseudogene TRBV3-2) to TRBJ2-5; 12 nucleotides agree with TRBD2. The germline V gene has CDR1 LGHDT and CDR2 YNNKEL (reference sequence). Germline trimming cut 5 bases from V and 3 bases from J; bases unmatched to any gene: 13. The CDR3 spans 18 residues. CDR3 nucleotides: TGTGCCAGCAGCGCCCGACTAGCGGGGGCTAGCGGGAAAGAGACCCAGTACTTC. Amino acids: CASSARLAGASGKETQYF.

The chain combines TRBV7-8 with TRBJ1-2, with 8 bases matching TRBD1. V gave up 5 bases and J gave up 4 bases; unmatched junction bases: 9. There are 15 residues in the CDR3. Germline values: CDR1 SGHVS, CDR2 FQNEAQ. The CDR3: CASSPGQGTLYGYTF. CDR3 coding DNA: TGTGCCAGCAGCCCAGGACAGGGAACACTCTATGGCTACACCTTC.

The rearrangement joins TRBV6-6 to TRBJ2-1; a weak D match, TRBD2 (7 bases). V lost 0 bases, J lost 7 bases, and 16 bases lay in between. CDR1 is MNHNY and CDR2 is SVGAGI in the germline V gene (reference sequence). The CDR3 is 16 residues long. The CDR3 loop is CASSYSTRGGINEQFF. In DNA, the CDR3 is TGTGCCAGCAGTTACTCGACCAGGGGAGGGATTAATGAGCAGTTCTTC.

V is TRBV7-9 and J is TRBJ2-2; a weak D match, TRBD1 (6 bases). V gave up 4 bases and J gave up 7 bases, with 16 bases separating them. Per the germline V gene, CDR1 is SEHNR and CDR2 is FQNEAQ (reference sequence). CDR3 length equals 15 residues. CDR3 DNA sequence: TGTGCCAGCAGCTCCCTAACAGGGAATAACGGGGAGCTGTTTTTT. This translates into CASSSLTGNNGELFF.

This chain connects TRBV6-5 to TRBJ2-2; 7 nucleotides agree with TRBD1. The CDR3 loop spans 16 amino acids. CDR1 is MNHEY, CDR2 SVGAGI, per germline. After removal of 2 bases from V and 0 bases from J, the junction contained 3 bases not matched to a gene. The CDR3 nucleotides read TGTGCCAGCAGTTACGGCACAGGGGCGAACACCGGGGAGCTGTTTTTT. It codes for CASSYGTGANTGELFF.

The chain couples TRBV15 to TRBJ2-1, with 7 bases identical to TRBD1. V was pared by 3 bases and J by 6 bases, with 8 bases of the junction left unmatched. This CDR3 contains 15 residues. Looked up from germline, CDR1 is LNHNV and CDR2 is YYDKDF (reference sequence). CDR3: CATSSTGAAANEQFF. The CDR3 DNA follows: TGTGCCACCAGCAGTACAGGGGCCGCCGCCAATGAGCAGTTCTTC. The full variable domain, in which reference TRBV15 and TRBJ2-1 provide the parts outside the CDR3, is DAMVIQNPRYQVTQFGKPVTLSCSQTLNHNVMYWYQQKSSQAPKLLFHYYDKDFNNEADTPDNFQSRRPNTSFCFLDIRSPGLGDTAMYLCATSSTGAAANEQFFGPGTRLTVL.

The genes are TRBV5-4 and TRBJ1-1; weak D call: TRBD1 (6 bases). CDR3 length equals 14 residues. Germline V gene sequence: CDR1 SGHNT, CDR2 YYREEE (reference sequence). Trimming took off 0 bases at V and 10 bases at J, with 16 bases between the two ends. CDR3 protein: CASSLERGGSRAFF. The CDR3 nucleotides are TGTGCCAGCAGCTTGGAAAGGGGGGGCTCCCGAGCTTTCTTT. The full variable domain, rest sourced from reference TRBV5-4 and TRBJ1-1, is ETGVTQSPTHLIKTRGQQVTLRCSSQSGHNTVSWYQQALGQGPQFIFQYYREEENGRGNFPPRFSGLQFPNYSSELNVNALELDDSALYLCASSLERGGSRAFFGQGTRLTVV.

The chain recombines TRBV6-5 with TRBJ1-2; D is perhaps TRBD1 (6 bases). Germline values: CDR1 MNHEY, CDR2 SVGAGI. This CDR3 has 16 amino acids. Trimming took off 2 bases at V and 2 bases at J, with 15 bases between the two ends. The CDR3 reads CASSYGSRGSNYGYTF. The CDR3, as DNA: TGTGCCAGCAGTTACGGATCCAGGGGCTCGAACTATGGCTACACCTTC.

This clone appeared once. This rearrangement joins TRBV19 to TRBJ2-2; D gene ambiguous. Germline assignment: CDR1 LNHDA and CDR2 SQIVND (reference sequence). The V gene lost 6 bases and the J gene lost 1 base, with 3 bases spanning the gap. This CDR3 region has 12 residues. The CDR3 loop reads CASSRNTGELFF. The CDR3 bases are TGTGCCAGTAGCAGGAACACCGGGGAGCTGTTTTTT.